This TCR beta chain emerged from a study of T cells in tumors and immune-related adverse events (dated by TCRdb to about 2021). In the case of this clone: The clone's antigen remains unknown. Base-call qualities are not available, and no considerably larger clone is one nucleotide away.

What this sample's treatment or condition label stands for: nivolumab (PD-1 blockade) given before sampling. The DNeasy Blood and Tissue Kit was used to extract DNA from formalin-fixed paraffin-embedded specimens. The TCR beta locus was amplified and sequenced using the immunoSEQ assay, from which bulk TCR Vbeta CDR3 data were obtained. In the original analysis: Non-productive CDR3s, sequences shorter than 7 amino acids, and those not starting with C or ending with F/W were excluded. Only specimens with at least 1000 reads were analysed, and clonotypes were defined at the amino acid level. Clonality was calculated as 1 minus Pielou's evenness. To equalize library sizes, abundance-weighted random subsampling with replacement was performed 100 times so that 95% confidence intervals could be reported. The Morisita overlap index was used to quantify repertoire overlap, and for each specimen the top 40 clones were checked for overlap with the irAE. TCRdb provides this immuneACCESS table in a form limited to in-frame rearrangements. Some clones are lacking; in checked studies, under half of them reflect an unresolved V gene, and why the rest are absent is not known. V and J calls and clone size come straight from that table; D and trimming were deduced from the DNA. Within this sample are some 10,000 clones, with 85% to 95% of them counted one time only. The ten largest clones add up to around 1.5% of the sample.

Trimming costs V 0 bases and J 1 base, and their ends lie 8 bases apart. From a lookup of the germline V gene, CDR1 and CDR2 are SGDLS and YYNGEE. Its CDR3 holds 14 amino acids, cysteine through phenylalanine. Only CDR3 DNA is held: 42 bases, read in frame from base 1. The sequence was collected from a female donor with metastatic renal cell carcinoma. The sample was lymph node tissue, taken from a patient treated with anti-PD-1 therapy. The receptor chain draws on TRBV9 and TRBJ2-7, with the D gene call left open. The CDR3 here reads CASSVDLGSYEQYF. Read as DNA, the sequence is TGTGCCAGCAGCGTAGACCTGGGATCCTACGAGCAGTACTTC.